This T cell receptor (beta chain) was recovered during a study of CD4 T cells in relation to SARS-CoV-2 and coronaviruses. Data came from immunoSEQ multiplex PCR; TCRdb stores just in-frame clones and leaves some out. Of about 21,000 clones listed, just under 75% are singletons. Before the COVID-19 pandemic, during about 2011-2019, CD4+ T cells were taken from unexposed donors. CD4+ T cells were isolated from the cells after about ten days of culture. V was cut by 10 bases and J by 2 bases, with 18 bases left in between. Germline lookup yields CDR1 KGHSH and CDR2 LQKENI. The CDR3 is 15 amino acids. A word on this clone: The target antigen is unknown.

Sequencing used CD4+ T cells from PBMCs, cultured in vitro. The chain links TRBV18 to TRBJ1-3; D may be TRBD1 (6 bases). This TCR was recovered from a human donor in good health. DNA for the CDR3: TGTGCCACCAACACAGGGAACGAGGCTGGAAACACCATATATTTT. Protein product: CATNTGNEAGNTIYF.